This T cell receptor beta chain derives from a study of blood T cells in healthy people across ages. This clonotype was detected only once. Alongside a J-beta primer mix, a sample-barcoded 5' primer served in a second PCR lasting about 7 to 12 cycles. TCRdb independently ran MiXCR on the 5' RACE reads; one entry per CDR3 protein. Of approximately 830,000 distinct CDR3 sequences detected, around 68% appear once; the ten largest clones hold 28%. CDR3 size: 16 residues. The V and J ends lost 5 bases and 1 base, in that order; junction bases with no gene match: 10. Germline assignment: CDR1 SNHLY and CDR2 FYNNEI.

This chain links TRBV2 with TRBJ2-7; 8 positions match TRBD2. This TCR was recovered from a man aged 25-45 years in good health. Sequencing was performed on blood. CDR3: CASSTGLAVVSYEQYF. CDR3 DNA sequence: TGTGCCAGCAGTACTGGACTAGCTGTGGTATCCTACGAGCAGTACTTC.